The sequence of this T cell receptor beta chain was determined in a study of OX40 agonist ivuxolimab in advanced cancers. Looking at the study overall: The dose-escalation cohort had hepatocellular carcinoma, melanoma, renal cell or head and neck cancer.

Sequencing was performed with immunoSEQ multiplex PCR; in TCRdb, only in-frame clones are kept and a portion is missing. This sample yields about 100,000 clones, of which less than 95% are seen a single time; roughly 0.56% belongs to the top ten. From germline, CDR1 is SGHTA and CDR2 FQGNSA. Trimming cost V 2 bases and J 5 bases, with 12 bases left between them. This CDR3 has 15 residues. The source is an adult with an advanced solid tumor such as melanoma, head and neck, liver or kidney cancer. The rearrangement uses TRBV7-2 and TRBJ2-2; D unresolved. Sequenced material: CD4+ or CD8+ T cells sorted from blood, taken in a trial of the OX40 agonist ivuxolimab. CDR3 bases: TGTGCCAGCAGCTTAACAACTATAGGAACCGGGGAGCTGTTTTTT. This translates into CASSLTTIGTGELFF.